A single sample gave rise to the 29 T cell receptor beta chains below, sequenced in a study of blood T cell repertoires in COVID-19. The assay was immunoSEQ multiplex PCR, and TCRdb's table has in-frame clones only and misses some. The table has some 88,000 clones, around nine tenths seen once. Sequenced sample: peripheral blood. These receptors originate from a man between 60 and 70 years old with acute or convalescent COVID-19.

The chain joins TRBV29-1 to TRBJ1-2; 7 bases fit TRBD1. Losses at the gene ends were 8 bases for V and 6 bases for J; bases not matched to a gene: 12. The CDR3 sequence is 13 residues long. In germline, CDR1 is SQVTM, CDR2 ANQGSEA. The CDR3 DNA reads TGCAGCTTCCAGGGGGAATTCATTGATGGCTACACCTTC. Amino acids: CSFQGEFIDGYTF.

The chain uses TRBV4-3 and TRBJ2-1; 10 bases map to TRBD2. This CDR3 comprises 15 residues. V shed 6 bases, J shed 4 bases, and the junction held 6 bases outside the gene matches. CDR1 and CDR2 (germline): LGHNA, YSLEER. CDR3 sequence reads: CASRASGGVYNEQFF. Written as DNA, the CDR3 is TGCGCCAGCAGGGCCAGCGGGGGGGTTTACAATGAGCAGTTCTTC.

Regarding this clone: Other DNA sequences in this sample translate to the same CDR3. V is TRBV14 and J is TRBJ2-1, with 8 bases fitting TRBD2. This CDR3 has 15 amino acids. V shed 2 bases and J 4 bases; nucleotides not matched to a gene: 4. CDR1 is SGHDN and CDR2 is FVKESK in the germline V gene. The CDR3 loop is CASSQLAGQYNEQFF. The CDR3 DNA sequence: TGTGCCAGCAGCCAATTAGCGGGGCAATACAATGAGCAGTTCTTC.

The rearrangement uses TRBV19 and TRBJ1-4; TRBD1 agrees at 8 bases. CDR3 length: 13 amino acids. V gave up 8 bases and J gave up 7 bases; unmatched junction bases: 6. Per germline, CDR1 LNHDA and CDR2 SQIVND (reference sequence). The DNA of the CDR3 is TGTGCCAGTTCGACAGGGGTTGGTGAAAAACTGTTTTTT. It is translated as CASSTGVGEKLFF.

This chain joins TRBV5-1 and TRBJ2-7, with 14 nucleotides matching TRBD2. Losses at the gene ends were 4 bases for V and 3 bases for J; bases not matched to a gene: 6. The CDR3 has 16 amino acids. CDR1 is SGHRS, CDR2 YFSETQ, per germline. The CDR3 sequence is CASSKGLAGVGYEQYF. The CDR3 DNA reads TGCGCCAGCAGCAAGGGACTAGCGGGAGTAGGCTACGAGCAGTACTTC.

This chain connects TRBV14 to TRBJ2-5; D is ambiguous. This CDR3 has 13 amino acids. V lost 1 base and J 7 bases, leaving 10 bases between the germline ends. Germline V lookup: CDR1 SGHDN, CDR2 FVKESK. The CDR3 DNA sequence: TGTGCCAGCAGCCAAGGGCAGGTTCGGACCCAGTACTTC. It yields the protein CASSQGQVRTQYF.

V and J are TRBV7-9 and TRBJ1-1; 8 positions agree with TRBD1. CDR1 and CDR2 from the germline V gene are SEHNR and FQNEAQ (reference sequence). The CDR3 consists of 13 residues. After removal of 7 bases from V and 6 bases from J, the junction contained 7 bases not matched to a gene. The CDR3 loop reads CASKTGGDAEAFF. The DNA for the CDR3 is TGTGCCAGCAAAACAGGGGGGGACGCTGAAGCTTTCTTT.

The V gene is TRBV2, the J gene TRBJ2-7, with D unclear. Between the trimmed V and J ends, which lost 3 bases and 0 bases, there was a span of 9 bases. Germline V lookup: CDR1 SNHLY, CDR2 FYNNEI. This CDR3 has 14 residues. For the CDR3, the DNA is TGTGCCAGCAGTGAGATCGGTAGCTCCTACGAGCAGTACTTC. Translating it yields CASSEIGSSYEQYF.

About this clone itself: The same CDR3 arises from other DNA sequences in this sample as well. The chain is built from TRBV25-1 and TRBJ1-2; no reliable D call. CDR3 length: 13 amino acids. Trimming cost V 2 bases and J 0 bases, with 4 bases left between them. The germline CDR1 and CDR2 sequences are MGHDK and SYGVNS. The CDR3 DNA follows: TGTGCCAGCAGTGAAGCGGCTAACTATGGCTACACCTTC. Translated: CASSEAANYGYTF.

This clone was detected only once. The chain carries TRBV5-1 and TRBJ2-3, with TRBD2 matching over 13 bases. This CDR3 spans 16 amino acids. CDR1 SGHRS and CDR2 YFSETQ come from the germline V gene. J was trimmed by 3 bases and V by 3 bases; bases with no gene match: 4. The CDR3 nucleotides are TGCGCCAGCAGCTGGACTAGCGGGAGAGAAACAGATACGCAGTATTTT. Translation gives CASSWTSGRETDTQYF.

The chain is built from TRBV9 and TRBJ2-5; 10 nucleotides match TRBD2. The ends lost 0 bases at V and 5 bases at J; junction bases unmatched: 4. The CDR3 covers 15 residues. The V gene's germline CDR1 is SGDLS and CDR2 YYNGEE. Here the CDR3 DNA reads TGTGCCAGCAGCGTAGATCAGCGGGGGGGCGAGACCCAGTACTTC. Protein sequence: CASSVDQRGGETQYF.

The chain is built from TRBV9 and TRBJ2-1; tentatively, D is TRBD2 (6 bases). Germline CDR1 reads SGDLS; CDR2 reads YYNGEE. There are 18 residues in the CDR3. Trimming took off 0 bases at V and 6 bases at J, with 22 bases between the two ends. CDR3 nucleotides: TGTGCCAGCAGCGTAGAGATTTATAGCGGTAGAGGTCGCAATGAGCAGTTCTTC. Translated, it gives CASSVEIYSGRGRNEQFF.

The gene calls are TRBV5-1 and TRBJ1-2; TRBD1 matches at 7 bases. Per the germline V gene, CDR1 is SGHRS and CDR2 is YFSETQ. This CDR3 has 15 amino acids. The V segment lost 1 base and the J segment 4 bases; nucleotides outside the gene matches: 7. CDR3 DNA: TGCGCCAGCAGCTTGACGAGGACAGGCCCCTATGGCTACACCTTC. This encodes CASSLTRTGPYGYTF.

The chain carries TRBV5-1 and TRBJ2-7; 13 nucleotides match TRBD2. Trimming took 2 bases from V and 0 from J; bases not matched to a gene: 17. Germline CDR1 and CDR2: SGHRS and YFSETQ. This CDR3 comprises 21 residues. The CDR3 reads CASSLREGTSGIEGFSYEQYF. The CDR3 DNA follows: TGCGCCAGCAGCTTACGAGAAGGGACTAGCGGGATTGAGGGGTTCTCCTACGAGCAGTACTTC.

In DNA, the CDR3 is TGTGCCAGCTCACAGGACATTAACTATGGCTACACCTTC. Protein: CASSQDINYGYTF. The chain has TRBV18 and TRBJ1-2; possibly TRBD1 for D (5 bases). CDR3 length: 13 residues. Germline values: CDR1 KGHSH, CDR2 LQKENI. Trimming shortened V by 4 bases and J by 1 base, and 7 bases separated the two germline ends.

The rearrangement uses TRBV11-2 and TRBJ2-7, with D perhaps matching TRBD2 (5 bases). CDR3 size: 13 residues. Germline assignment: CDR1 SGHAT and CDR2 FQNNGV. V was clipped by 4 bases and J by 2 bases, with 9 bases between them. CDR3 nucleotides: TGTGCCAGCAGCTCTGGACTGCCCTACGAGCAGTACTTC. The encoded protein is CASSSGLPYEQYF.

The chain couples TRBV5-6 to TRBJ2-4, with D perhaps TRBD1 (5 bases). The germline V gene encodes CDR1 SGHDT and CDR2 YYEEEE. With 4 bases removed from V and 4 bases from J, the gap between germline ends came to 15 bases. The CDR3 is 15 residues long. Written as DNA, the CDR3 is TGTGCCAGCAGCGCAAGGGGCGTCGGAAAAAACATTCAGTACTTC. Translation: CASSARGVGKNIQYF.

This clone was seen a single time. The CDR3 sequence: CAISRTGDNQPQHF. Here the CDR3 DNA reads TGTGCCATCAGCCGGACAGGGGACAATCAGCCCCAGCATTTT. The chain employs TRBV10-3 and TRBJ1-5; TRBD1 matches 9 bases. The CDR3 has 14 amino acids. The V gene end was trimmed by 6 bases and the J gene end by 3 bases; junction bases not matched to a gene: 3. Germline CDR1 is ENHRY and CDR2 is SYGVKD.

A single count supports this clone. The chain's CDR3 is CASSPWRGNQPQHF. DNA of the CDR3: TGTGCCAGCAGCCCATGGAGGGGCAATCAGCCCCAGCATTTT. This sequence joins TRBV6-2 or TRBV6-3 and TRBJ1-5; D is ambiguous. Germline values: CDR1 MNHEY, CDR2 SVGEGT. The CDR3 consists of 14 residues. Trimming stripped 6 bases from V and 2 bases from J, with 11 bases between.

The genes are TRBV5-1 and TRBJ1-2; 10 bases match TRBD1. Per the germline V gene, CDR1 is SGHRS and CDR2 is YFSETQ. The CDR3 runs 15 residues. V was clipped by 4 bases and J by 4 bases; unmatched bases: 7. CDR3 nucleotide sequence: TGCGCCAGCAGCCCACGGACAGGGGGACTCTATGGCTACACCTTC. Protein sequence: CASSPRTGGLYGYTF.

This sequence joins TRBV5-4 and TRBJ2-3; D is ambiguous. CDR1 and CDR2 (germline): SGHNT, YYREEE (reference sequence). The CDR3 runs to 12 residues. The V gene lost 4 bases and the J gene lost 0 bases, with 3 bases spanning the gap. The CDR3 nucleotides are TGTGCCAGCAGCCGGAGCACAGATACGCAGTATTTT. This codes for CASSRSTDTQYF.

J is TRBJ2-6 and V is TRBV27; TRBD1 agrees at 9 bases. Per germline, CDR1 MNHEY and CDR2 SMNVEV (reference sequence). The CDR3 runs to 20 residues. V gave up 2 bases and J gave up 0 bases; unmatched junction bases: 11. DNA of the CDR3: TGTGCCAGCAGTTTAAGGACAGGGGCGGCTTACCGCTCTGGGGCCAACGTCCTGACTTTC. Translating gives CASSLRTGAAYRSGANVLTF.

The rearrangement links TRBV30 to TRBJ2-6; the D gene is possibly TRBD1 (6 bases). The V end lost 5 bases, the J end lost 0 bases, and 17 bases lay between the germline ends. This CDR3 contains 17 residues. CDR1 GTSNPN and CDR2 SVGIG come from the germline V gene (reference sequence). The CDR3 sequence is CAWQGRGDYSGANVLTF. The CDR3 DNA follows: TGTGCCTGGCAGGGCAGGGGAGATTACTCTGGGGCCAACGTCCTGACTTTC. Variable domain in full (rest from reference TRBV30 and TRBJ2-6): SQTIHQWPATLVQPVGSPLSLECTVEGTSNPNLYWYRQAAGRGLQLLFYSVGIGQISSEVPQNLSASRPQDRQFILSSKKLLLSDSGFYLCAWQGRGDYSGANVLTFGAGSRLTVL.

J is TRBJ1-3 and V is TRBV29-1; the D is unclear. V lost 4 bases and J lost 4, with 5 bases in between. The CDR3 length is 11 residues. In germline, CDR1 is SQVTM, CDR2 ANQGSEA. Written as DNA, the CDR3 is TGCAGCGTTGTTCTCGGAAACACCATATATTTT. Residues: CSVVLGNTIYF.

CDR3 sequence: CASSLSDRPMGRTF. CDR3 DNA sequence: TGTGCCAGCAGTTTATCTGACAGGCCTATGGGGCGAACCTTC. This chain joins TRBV27 and TRBJ1-2, with D possibly being TRBD1 (6 bases). The ends were cut back, 0 bases at V and 14 bases at J, with 19 bases in the middle. This CDR3 has 14 residues. CDR1 and CDR2 (germline): MNHEY, SMNVEV (reference sequence).

V and J are TRBV7-2 and TRBJ1-2; weak D call: TRBD1 (5 bases). CDR1 is SGHTA, CDR2 FQGNSA, per germline. The CDR3 length is 13 residues. With 2 bases removed from V and 1 base from J, the gap between germline ends came to 5 bases. DNA for the CDR3: TGTGCCAGCAGCTTAAGGGGTAACTATGGCTACACCTTC. Translating it yields CASSLRGNYGYTF.

The chain has TRBV3-1 (or the pseudogene TRBV3-2) and TRBJ1-6; possible D gene TRBD1, 5 bases. V lost 1 base and J lost 13, with 17 bases in between. The germline V gene has CDR1 LGHDT and CDR2 YNNKEL (reference sequence). The CDR3 loop spans 15 amino acids. The CDR3 protein is CASSQAGGEVFPLHF. The CDR3 DNA is TGTGCCAGCAGCCAAGCTGGAGGGGAAGTTTTTCCCCTCCACTTT.

The V and J genes are TRBV5-1 and TRBJ2-1; a weak D match, TRBD2 (5 bases). The CDR3 sequence is 13 residues long. Trimming shortened V by 3 bases and J by 11 bases, and 15 bases separated the two germline ends. Per germline, CDR1 SGHRS and CDR2 YFSETQ. CDR3 loop: CASSSDLARKQFF. In nucleotides, the CDR3 is TGCGCCAGCAGCTCGGATCTAGCTCGGAAGCAGTTCTTC.

This clone has just one count. V is TRBV11-2 and J is TRBJ1-1; 7 bases are shared with TRBD1. Trimming removed 2 bases from V and 1 base from J; junction bases left unmatched: 13. Germline CDR1 and CDR2: SGHAT and FQNNGV. The CDR3 consists of 18 residues. The CDR3 sequence is CASSLRSGGMRGNTEAFF. In DNA, the CDR3 is TGTGCCAGCAGCTTAAGGTCAGGGGGGATGCGTGGGAACACTGAAGCTTTCTTT.